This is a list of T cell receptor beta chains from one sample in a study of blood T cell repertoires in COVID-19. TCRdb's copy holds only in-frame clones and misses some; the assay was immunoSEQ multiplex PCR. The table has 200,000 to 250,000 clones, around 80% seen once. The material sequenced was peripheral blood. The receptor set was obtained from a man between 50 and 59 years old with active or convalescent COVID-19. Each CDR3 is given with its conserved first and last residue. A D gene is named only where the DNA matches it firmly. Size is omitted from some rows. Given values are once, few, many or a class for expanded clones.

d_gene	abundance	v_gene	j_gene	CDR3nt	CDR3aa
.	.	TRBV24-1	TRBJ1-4	TGTGCCACCAGTGAGGCGGGATCTAATGAAAAACTGTTTTTT	CATSEAGSNEKLFF
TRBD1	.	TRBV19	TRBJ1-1	TGTGCCAGTAGTTCAGGGGGCTCGGACACTGAAGCTTTCTTT	CASSSGGSDTEAFF
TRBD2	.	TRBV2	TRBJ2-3	TGTGCCAGCACATACGGGAGGGCCGCGGATACGCAGTATTTT	CASTYGRAADTQYF
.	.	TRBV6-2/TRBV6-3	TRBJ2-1	TGTGCCAGCAGTTACGGGGGGGGCAGGCTAAGCTCCTACAATGAGCAGTTCTTC	CASSYGGGRLSSYNEQFF
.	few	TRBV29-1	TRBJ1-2	TGCAGCGTTGATGCGACTGGGAGGGGGTATGGCTACACCTTC	CSVDATGRGYGYTF
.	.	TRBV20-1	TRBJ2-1	TGCAGTGCTAGTCGTCGGGGGTTCGAGCAGTTCTTC	CSASRRGFEQFF
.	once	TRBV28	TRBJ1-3	TGTGCCAGCAGTGGGGTAGGGGGGGCTGGAAACACCATATATTTT	CASSGVGGAGNTIYF
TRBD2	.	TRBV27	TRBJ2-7	TGTGCCAGCAGTTTATCCTCCCCTTCCCGAGCGGGAGCCTACGAGCAGTACTTC	CASSLSSPSRAGAYEQYF
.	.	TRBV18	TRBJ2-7	TGTGCCAGCTCACCAGAGGGGACAACACCCTACGAGCAGTACTTC	CASSPEGTTPYEQYF
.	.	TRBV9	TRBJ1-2	TGTGCCAGCAGCGTAGCGGGTAATCGGGGTGGCTACACCTTC	CASSVAGNRGGYTF
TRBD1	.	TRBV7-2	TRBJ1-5	TGTGCCAGCAGCCGTGGGACAGGGGAAAATCAGCCCCAGCATTTT	CASSRGTGENQPQHF
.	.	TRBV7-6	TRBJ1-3	TGTGCCAGCAGCTTTTCCCCGGGATGGTCTGGAAACACCATATATTTT	CASSFSPGWSGNTIYF
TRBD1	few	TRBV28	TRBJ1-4	TGTGCCAGCGGGTTCTACAGGACAGGGAATGAAAAACTGTTTTTT	CASGFYRTGNEKLFF
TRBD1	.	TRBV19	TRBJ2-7	TGTGCCAGTAGTAGCCGGGACAGGGGCTACGAGCAGTACTTC	CASSSRDRGYEQYF
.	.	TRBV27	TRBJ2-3	TGTGCCAGCAGTTTATATGCGGAGTTCACAGATACGCAGTATTTT	CASSLYAEFTDTQYF
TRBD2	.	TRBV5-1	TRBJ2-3	TGCGCCAGCAGCTTGCTCTGGTCGGATATTAGCGGGGCAGATACGCAGTATTTT	CASSLLWSDISGADTQYF
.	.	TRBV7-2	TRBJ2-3	TGTGCCAGCAGCTTAGTGTTTTGGGGGCGGTCAGATACGCAGTATTTT	CASSLVFWGRSDTQYF
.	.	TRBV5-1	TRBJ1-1	TGCGCCAGCAGTCTACAGGGAAGTGACACTGAAGCTTTCTTT	CASSLQGSDTEAFF
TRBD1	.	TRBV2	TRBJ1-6	TGTGCCAGCAGTGACAGGACAGGTTCGTCACCCCTCCACTTT	CASSDRTGSSPLHF
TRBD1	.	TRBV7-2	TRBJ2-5	TGTGCCAGCAGCTGGACCGGGACAGGGGGCGGAGAGACCCAGTACTTC	CASSWTGTGGGETQYF
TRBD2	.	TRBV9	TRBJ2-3	TGTGCCAGCAGCGCGGCGGGACTATGGGGGGAGGGAGATACGCAGTATTTT	CASSAAGLWGEGDTQYF
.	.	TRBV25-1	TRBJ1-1	TGTGCCAGCAGTGAACGCCACAGTCCTGAAGCTTTCTTT	CASSERHSPEAFF
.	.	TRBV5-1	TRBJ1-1	TGCGCCAGCAGCTCCCATTTGTCGGGAGAGAACACTGAAGCTTTCTTT	CASSSHLSGENTEAFF
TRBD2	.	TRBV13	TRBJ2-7	TGTGCCAGCAGCTTAGGACTAGCGGGAGTTTATCGGCAGTACTTC	CASSLGLAGVYRQYF
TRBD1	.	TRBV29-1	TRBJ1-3	TGCAGCGTTGAAGACAGGGGGCTGGGAAACACCATATATTTT	CSVEDRGLGNTIYF
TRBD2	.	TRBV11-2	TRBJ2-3	TGTGCCAGCAGCTTAGTTTCTTGGCTTACTAGCGGGGTCACAGATACGCAGTATTTT	CASSLVSWLTSGVTDTQYF
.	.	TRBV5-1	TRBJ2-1	TGCGCCAGCACCATCGACAGCAGCTCCTACAATGAGCAGTTCTTC	CASTIDSSSYNEQFF
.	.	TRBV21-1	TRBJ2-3	TGTGCCAGCAGCCAAAGACGGGACAGGGGGCCTGGAGATACGCAGTATTTT	CASSQRRDRGPGDTQYF
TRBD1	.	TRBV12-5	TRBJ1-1	TGTGCTAGTGGTTTGGTAACGACAGGGACCTCCACTGAAGCTTTCTTT	CASGLVTTGTSTEAFF
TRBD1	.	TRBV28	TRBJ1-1	TGTGCCAGCAGTTTCAGGGGGCTGTCGAACACTGAAGCTTTCTTT	CASSFRGLSNTEAFF
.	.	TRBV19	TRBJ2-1	TGTGCCAGTAGTAATCCGGCTAGATCGTACAATGAGCAGTTCTTC	CASSNPARSYNEQFF
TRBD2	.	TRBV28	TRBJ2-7	TGTGCCAGCAGTTCCCCGGGACTCTCCGGGGGGGAGCAGTACTTC	CASSSPGLSGGEQYF
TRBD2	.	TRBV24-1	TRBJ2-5	TGTGCCACCAGTGAGGGACTAGCGGGATACCAAGAGACCCAGTACTTC	CATSEGLAGYQETQYF
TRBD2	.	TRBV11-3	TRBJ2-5	TGTGCCAGCAGCTCAGCGGGACAAGAGACCCAGTACTTC	CASSSAGQETQYF
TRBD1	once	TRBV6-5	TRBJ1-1	TGTGCCAGCAGTTACTTGGGACAGGGGAACACTGAAGCTTTCTTT	CASSYLGQGNTEAFF
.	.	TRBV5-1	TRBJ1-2	TGCGCCAGCAGCCAACCCGACAGGATCTATGGCTACACCTTT	CASSQPDRIYGYTF
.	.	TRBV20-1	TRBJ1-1	TGCAGGAGCGGGGGGGGAAATAGAGCTTTCTTT	CRSGGGNRAFF
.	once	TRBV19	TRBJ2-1	TGTGCCAGTAGTCCTCCGGGCCGCGGGTACAATGAGCAGTTCTTC	CASSPPGRGYNEQFF
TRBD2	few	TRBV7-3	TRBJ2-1	TGTGCCAGCAGCTTAAAAGGGACTAGCTTTGAGCAGTTCTTC	CASSLKGTSFEQFF
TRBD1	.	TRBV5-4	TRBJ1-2	TGTGCCAGCAGTCTTGGACAGGGGAGCTATGGCTACACCTTC	CASSLGQGSYGYTF
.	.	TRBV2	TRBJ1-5	TGTGCCAGCAGTGAAAGAGGGATCGTTAGTCAGCCCCAGCATTTT	CASSERGIVSQPQHF
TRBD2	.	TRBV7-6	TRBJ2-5	TGTGCCAGCAGCTTATGGGCTAGCGGGAGCCCGGGTAGTGGAGAGACCCAGTACTTC	CASSLWASGSPGSGETQYF
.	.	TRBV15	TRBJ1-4	TGTGCCACCAGCAGAGATCCCAGGGCAACTAATGAAAAACTGTTTTTT	CATSRDPRATNEKLFF
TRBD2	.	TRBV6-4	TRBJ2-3	TGTGCCAGCAGTGCAGCGGGGGGCACAGATACGCAGTATTTT	CASSAAGGTDTQYF
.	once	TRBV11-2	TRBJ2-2	TGTGCCAGCAGCTTAGGGGGACACGGTGGCGGGGAGCTGTTTTTT	CASSLGGHGGGELFF
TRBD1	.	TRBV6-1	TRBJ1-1	TGTGCCAGCAGTGATTCAGGGGGCTTGAACACTGAAGCTTTCTTT	CASSDSGGLNTEAFF
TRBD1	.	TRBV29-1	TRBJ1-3	TGCAGCTTTTCCTCCGGGACAGGGGGAAACACCATATATTTT	CSFSSGTGGNTIYF
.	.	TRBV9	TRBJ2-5	TGTGCCAGCAGCGCCCATGTTGAGACCCAGTACTTC	CASSAHVETQYF
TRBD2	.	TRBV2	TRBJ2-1	TGTGCCAGCAATAGACCGGGACTATCATCCTCCTACAATGAGCAGTTCTTC	CASNRPGLSSSYNEQFF
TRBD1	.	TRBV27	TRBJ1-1	TGTGCCAGCAGTTGGTTCCACAGGGGGCAGTACACTGAAGCTTTCTTT	CASSWFHRGQYTEAFF
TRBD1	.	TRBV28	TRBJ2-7	TGTGCCAGCAGTTTTAATCCGGGACAGGCCAGCTCCTACGAGCAGTACTTC	CASSFNPGQASSYEQYF
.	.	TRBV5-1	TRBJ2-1	TGCGCCAGCAGCCCAAGACTAGTGGGAGAGTTTGCGCAGTTCTTC	CASSPRLVGEFAQFF
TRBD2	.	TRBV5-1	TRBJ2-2	TGCGCCAGCAGCTTGTCTCTAGCGGGAAACACCGGGGAGCTGTTTTTT	CASSLSLAGNTGELFF
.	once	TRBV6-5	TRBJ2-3	TGTGCCAGCAGTTACAGGACTAGCACAGATACGCAGTATTTT	CASSYRTSTDTQYF